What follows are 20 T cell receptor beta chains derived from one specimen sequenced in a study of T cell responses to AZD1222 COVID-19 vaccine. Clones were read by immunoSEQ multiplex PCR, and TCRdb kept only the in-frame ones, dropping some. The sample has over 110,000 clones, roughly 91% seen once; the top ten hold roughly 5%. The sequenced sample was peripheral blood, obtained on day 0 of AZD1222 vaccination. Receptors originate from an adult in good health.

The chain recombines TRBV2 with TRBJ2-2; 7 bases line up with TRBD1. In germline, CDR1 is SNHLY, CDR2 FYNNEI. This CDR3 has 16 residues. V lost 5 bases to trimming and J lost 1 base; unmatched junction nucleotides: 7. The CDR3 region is CASSLEGARNTGELFF. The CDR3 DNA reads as TGTGCCAGCAGTTTAGAGGGGGCACGGAACACCGGGGAGCTGTTTTTT.

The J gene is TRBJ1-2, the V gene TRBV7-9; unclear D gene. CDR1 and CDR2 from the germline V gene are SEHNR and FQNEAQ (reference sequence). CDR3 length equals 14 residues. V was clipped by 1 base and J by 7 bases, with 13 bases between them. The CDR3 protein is CASSLDLLGGGYTF. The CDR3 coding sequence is TGTGCCAGCAGCTTAGATCTATTGGGTGGTGGCTACACCTTC.

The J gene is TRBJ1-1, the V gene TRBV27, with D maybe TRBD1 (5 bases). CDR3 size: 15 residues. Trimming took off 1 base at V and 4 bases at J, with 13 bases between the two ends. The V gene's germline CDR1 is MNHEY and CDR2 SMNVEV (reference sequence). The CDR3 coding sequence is TGTGCCAGCAGTTTATGGGGCAGCCGAACCACTGAAGCTTTCTTT. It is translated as CASSLWGSRTTEAFF.

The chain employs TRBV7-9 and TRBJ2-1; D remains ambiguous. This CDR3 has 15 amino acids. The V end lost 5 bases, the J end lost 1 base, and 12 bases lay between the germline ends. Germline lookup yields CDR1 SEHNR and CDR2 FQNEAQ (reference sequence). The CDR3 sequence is CASSRIGASYNEQFF. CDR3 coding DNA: TGTGCCAGCAGCCGGATCGGTGCATCCTACAATGAGCAGTTCTTC.

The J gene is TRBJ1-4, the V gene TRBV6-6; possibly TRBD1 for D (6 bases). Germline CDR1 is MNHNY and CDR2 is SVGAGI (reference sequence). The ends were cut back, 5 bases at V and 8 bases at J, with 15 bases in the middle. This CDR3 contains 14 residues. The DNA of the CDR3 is TGTGCCAGCAGTCCCAAGGACAGTGACGAAAAACTGTTTTTT. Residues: CASSPKDSDEKLFF.

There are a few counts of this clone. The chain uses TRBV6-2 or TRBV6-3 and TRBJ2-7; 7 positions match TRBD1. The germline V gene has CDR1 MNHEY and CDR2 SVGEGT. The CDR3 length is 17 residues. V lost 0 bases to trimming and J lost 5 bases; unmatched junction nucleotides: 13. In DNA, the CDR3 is TGTGCCAGCAGTTACTCGAAACGAACAGGGGAAGTGGACGAGCAGTACTTC. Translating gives CASSYSKRTGEVDEQYF.

CDR3 amino acids: CASSIGLAGAGETQYF. The CDR3 nucleotides read TGTGCCAGTAGTATAGGACTAGCGGGGGCGGGGGAGACCCAGTACTTC. The rearrangement uses TRBV19 and TRBJ2-5; 12 bases fit TRBD2. The germline CDR1 and CDR2 sequences are LNHDA and SQIVND (reference sequence). The CDR3 contains 16 residues. With 1 base clipped from V and 5 bases from J, the junction kept 5 bases outside the gene matches.

The CDR3 spells CASSISGGTNEKLFF. The CDR3 DNA sequence: TGTGCCAGTAGTATCTCGGGGGGCACTAATGAAAAACTGTTTTTT. The chain links TRBV19 to TRBJ1-4; tentatively, D is TRBD1 (6 bases). Germline V lookup: CDR1 LNHDA, CDR2 SQIVND (reference sequence). V was shortened by 3 bases and J by 2 bases, with 10 bases between the two germline ends. The CDR3 is 15 amino acids. Supplemented by reference TRBV19 and TRBJ1-4, the full variable domain reads DGGITQSPKYLFRKEGQNVTLSCEQNLNHDAMYWYRQDPGQGLRLIYYSQIVNDFQKGDIAEGYSVSREKKESFPLTVTSAQKNPTAFYLCASSISGGTNEKLFFGSGTQLSVL.

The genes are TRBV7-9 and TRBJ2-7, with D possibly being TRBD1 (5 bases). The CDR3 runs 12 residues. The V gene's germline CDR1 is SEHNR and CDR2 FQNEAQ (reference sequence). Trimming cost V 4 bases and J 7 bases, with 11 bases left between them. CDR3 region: CASSSRVGEQYF. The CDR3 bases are TGTGCCAGCAGCTCCAGGGTAGGGGAGCAGTACTTC.

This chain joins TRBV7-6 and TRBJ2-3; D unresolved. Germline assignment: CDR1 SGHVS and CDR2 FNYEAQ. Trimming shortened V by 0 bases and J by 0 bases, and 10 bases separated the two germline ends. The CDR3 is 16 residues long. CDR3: CASSLAGTSSTDTQYF. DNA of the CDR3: TGTGCCAGCAGCTTAGCCGGCACCTCTAGCACAGATACGCAGTATTTT.

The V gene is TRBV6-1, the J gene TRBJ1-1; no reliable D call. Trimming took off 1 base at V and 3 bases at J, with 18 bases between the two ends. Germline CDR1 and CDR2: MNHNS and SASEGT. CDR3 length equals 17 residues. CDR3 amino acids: CASSEGLAIRRYTEAFF. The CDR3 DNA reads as TGTGCCAGCAGTGAAGGGTTGGCGATTCGCAGGTACACTGAAGCTTTCTTT.

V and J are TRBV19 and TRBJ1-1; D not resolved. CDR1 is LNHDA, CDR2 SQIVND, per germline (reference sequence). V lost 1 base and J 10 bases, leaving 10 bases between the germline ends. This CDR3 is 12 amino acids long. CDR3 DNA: TGTGCCAGTAGTATAGGCGCGATCGGAGCTTTCTTT. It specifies CASSIGAIGAFF.

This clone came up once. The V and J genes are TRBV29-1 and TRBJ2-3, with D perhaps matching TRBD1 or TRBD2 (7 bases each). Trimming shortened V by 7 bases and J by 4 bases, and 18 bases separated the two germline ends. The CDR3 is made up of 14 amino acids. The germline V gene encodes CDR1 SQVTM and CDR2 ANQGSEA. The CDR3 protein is CSAEGRGQPDTQYF. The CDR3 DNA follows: TGCAGCGCCGAGGGGAGGGGGCAGCCAGATACGCAGTATTTT.

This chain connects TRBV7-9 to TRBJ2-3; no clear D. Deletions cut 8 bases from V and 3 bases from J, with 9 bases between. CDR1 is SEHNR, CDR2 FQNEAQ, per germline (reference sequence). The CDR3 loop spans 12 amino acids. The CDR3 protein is CASEGDTDTQYF. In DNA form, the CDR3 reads TGTGCCAGCGAAGGCGATACAGATACGCAGTATTTT.

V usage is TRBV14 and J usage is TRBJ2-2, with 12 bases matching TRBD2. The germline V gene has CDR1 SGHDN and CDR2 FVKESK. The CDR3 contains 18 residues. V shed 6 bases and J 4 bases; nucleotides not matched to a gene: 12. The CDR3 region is CASRHPDLAGGLTGELFF. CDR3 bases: TGTGCCAGCAGGCATCCCGATCTAGCGGGAGGGCTCACCGGGGAGCTGTTTTTT. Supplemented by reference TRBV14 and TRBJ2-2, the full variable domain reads EAGVTQFPSHSVIEKGQTVTLRCDPISGHDNLYWYRRVMGKEIKFLLHFVKESKQDESGMPNNRFLAERTGGTYSTLKVQPAELEDSGVYFCASRHPDLAGGLTGELFFGEGSRLTVL.

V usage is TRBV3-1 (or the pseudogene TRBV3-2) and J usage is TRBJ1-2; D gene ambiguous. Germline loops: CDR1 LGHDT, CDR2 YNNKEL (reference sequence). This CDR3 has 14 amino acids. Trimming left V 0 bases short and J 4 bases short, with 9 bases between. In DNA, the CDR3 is TGTGCCAGCAGCCAAGATTCCGGGGTCTATGGCTACACCTTC. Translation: CASSQDSGVYGYTF.

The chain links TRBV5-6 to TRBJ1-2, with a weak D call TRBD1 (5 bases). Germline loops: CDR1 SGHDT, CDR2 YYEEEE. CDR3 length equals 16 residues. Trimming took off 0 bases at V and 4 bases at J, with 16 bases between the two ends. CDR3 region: CASSLVLTWGSYGYTF. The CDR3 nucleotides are TGTGCCAGCAGCTTGGTCCTGACGTGGGGCAGCTATGGCTACACCTTC.

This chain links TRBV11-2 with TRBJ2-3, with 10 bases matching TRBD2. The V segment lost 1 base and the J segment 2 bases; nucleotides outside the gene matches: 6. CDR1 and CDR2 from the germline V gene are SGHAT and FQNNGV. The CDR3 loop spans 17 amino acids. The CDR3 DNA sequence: TGTGCCAGCAGCTTAGGGGTAGCGGGGGGCCACACAGATACGCAGTATTTT. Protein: CASSLGVAGGHTDTQYF.

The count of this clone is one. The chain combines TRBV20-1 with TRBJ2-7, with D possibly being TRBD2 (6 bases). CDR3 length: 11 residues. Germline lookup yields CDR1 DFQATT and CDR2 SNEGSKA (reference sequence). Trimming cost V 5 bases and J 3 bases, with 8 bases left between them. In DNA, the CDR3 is TGCAGTGCTGTGCGGGGCTACGAGCAGTACTTC. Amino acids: CSAVRGYEQYF.

CDR3 loop: CASTLRQDRGGSEAFF. The CDR3, as DNA: TGTGCCAGTACCCTTAGACAGGACAGGGGGGGGTCTGAAGCTTTCTTT. The rearrangement uses TRBV19 and TRBJ1-1; 10 bases are shared with TRBD1. With V trimmed by 7 bases and J by 6 bases, 14 bases remained unmatched. Germline lookup yields CDR1 LNHDA and CDR2 SQIVND (reference sequence). This CDR3 has 16 residues.